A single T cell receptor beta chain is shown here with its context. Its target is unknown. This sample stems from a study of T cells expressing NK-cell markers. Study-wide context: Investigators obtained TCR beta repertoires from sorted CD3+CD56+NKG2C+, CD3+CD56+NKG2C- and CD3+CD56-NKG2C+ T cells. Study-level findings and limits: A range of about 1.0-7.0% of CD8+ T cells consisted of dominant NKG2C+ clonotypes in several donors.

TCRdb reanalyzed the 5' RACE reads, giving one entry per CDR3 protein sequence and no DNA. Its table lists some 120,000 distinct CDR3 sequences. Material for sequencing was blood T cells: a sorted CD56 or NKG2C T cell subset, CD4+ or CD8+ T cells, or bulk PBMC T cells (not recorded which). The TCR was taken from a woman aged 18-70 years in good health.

Here the CDR3 reads CASSTPDAAGLSYNEQFF. V usage is TRBV28 and J usage is TRBJ2-1; TCRdb reports TRBD2, a call that lacks DNA to check it against. Germline V lookup: CDR1 MDHEN, CDR2 SYDVKM. The CDR3 covers 18 residues.